This passage covers 19 T cell receptor beta chains from one sample sequenced in a study of blood T cell repertoires in COVID-19. Libraries were prepared by immunoSEQ multiplex PCR; TCRdb keeps only in-frame clonotypes and omits some of them. The data show about 320,000 clones, with around 86% seen just once and around 1.5% held by the top ten. Sequenced: peripheral blood. Source of these receptors: a woman between 45 and 60 years old with acute or convalescent COVID-19.

V usage is TRBV15 and J usage is TRBJ2-7; D remains unclear. Germline loops: CDR1 LNHNV, CDR2 YYDKDF (reference sequence). The CDR3 has 12 amino acids. The V end lost 1 base, the J end lost 12 bases, and 13 bases lay between the germline ends. Here the CDR3 DNA reads TGTGCCACCAGCAGAGTTAATTCCCCGCGGTACTTC. It is translated as CATSRVNSPRYF.

The J gene is TRBJ2-1, the V gene TRBV11-2, with 9 bases matching TRBD2. J lost 2 bases, V lost 7 bases, and 9 bases had no gene match. There are 16 residues in the CDR3. Germline values: CDR1 SGHAT, CDR2 FQNNGV. CDR3 sequence (DNA): TGTGCCAGCAACCTCCGTAGCGGGAGAACCTACAATGAGCAGTTCTTC. The encoded protein is CASNLRSGRTYNEQFF.

The chain combines TRBV28 with TRBJ1-2; D unresolved. The germline gives CDR1 MDHEN, CDR2 SYDVKM. V dropped 8 bases and J dropped 6 bases, with 13 bases sitting between them. The CDR3 runs 12 residues. CDR3 in DNA: TGTGCCAGCGTTCGTACGCCGGATGGCTACACCTTC. Its protein is CASVRTPDGYTF.

This chain uses TRBV11-2 with TRBJ1-2, with 7 bases fitting TRBD1. The CDR3 totals 17 residues. The germline CDR1 and CDR2 sequences are SGHAT and FQNNGV. The V segment lost 3 bases and the J segment 0 bases; nucleotides outside the gene matches: 10. CDR3 DNA: TGTGCCAGCAGCTTGTCACCTTCCGGGACAGCTAACTATGGCTACACCTTC. Residues: CASSLSPSGTANYGYTF.

The chain recombines TRBV28 with TRBJ1-4; tentative D call: TRBD1 (5 bases). This CDR3 contains 14 residues. The germline V and J ends were trimmed by 3 bases and 4 bases, with 9 bases remaining between them. CDR1 and CDR2 from the germline V gene are MDHEN and SYDVKM. CDR3 DNA: TGTGCCAGCAGTTTGGGGGGAGGTAATGAAAAACTGTTTTTT. This gives the protein CASSLGGGNEKLFF.

The rearrangement joins TRBV18 to TRBJ2-1, with D unresolved. V shed 6 bases and J shed 14 bases, with 29 bases lying between them. The CDR3 runs to 16 residues. Germline values: CDR1 KGHSH, CDR2 LQKENI. The CDR3 is CASSVGGPFSLISEFF. The CDR3 DNA is TGTGCCAGCTCTGTTGGCGGCCCTTTTTCCCTTATAAGTGAGTTCTTC.

This clone appeared a single time. This chain links TRBV30 with TRBJ2-7, with a possible D match to TRBD2 (5 bases). Trimming cost V 0 bases and J 2 bases, with 8 bases left between them. Germline V gene sequence: CDR1 GTSNPN, CDR2 SVGIG (reference sequence). The CDR3 is 13 amino acids. The CDR3 is CAWSVLGAYEQYF. In DNA form, the CDR3 reads TGTGCCTGGAGTGTACTGGGAGCCTACGAGCAGTACTTC.

This clone was detected only once. The chain carries TRBV5-6 and TRBJ2-1; 7 positions agree with TRBD1. Germline V gene lookup returns CDR1 SGHDT and CDR2 YYEEEE. There are 16 residues in the CDR3. V lost 4 bases, J lost 3 bases, and 10 bases stayed unmatched. CDR3 sequence: CASSRKPGQYYNEQFF. CDR3 DNA: TGTGCCAGCAGCCGTAAACCGGGACAGTACTACAATGAGCAGTTCTTC.

The chain combines TRBV7-2 with TRBJ1-3; possibly TRBD1 for D (6 bases). V was clipped by 6 bases and J by 4 bases, with 16 bases between them. This CDR3 has 15 amino acids. Per germline, CDR1 SGHTA and CDR2 FQGNSA. CDR3 sequence (DNA): TGTGCCAGCAGGGACGGAACAGGGAAGGGAAACACCATATATTTT. This sequence encodes CASRDGTGKGNTIYF.

The J gene is TRBJ1-6, the V gene TRBV24-1; 8 bases are a match to TRBD1. V shed 9 bases, J shed 8 bases, and the junction held 8 bases outside the gene matches. The CDR3 has 14 residues. Germline CDR1 and CDR2: KGHDR and SFDVKD. The DNA for the CDR3 is TGTGCCACCTCCCGACAGGGGCAGGATTCACCCCTCCACTTT. It yields the protein CATSRQGQDSPLHF.

This chain links TRBV9 with TRBJ1-2; D is perhaps TRBD1 (6 bases). The germline gives CDR1 SGDLS, CDR2 YYNGEE. This CDR3 is built from 14 residues. V shed 4 bases and J shed 3 bases, with 13 bases lying between them. In nucleotides, the CDR3 is TGTGCCAGCAGCCAATCGGGGGGCCACTATGGCTACACCTTC. Residues: CASSQSGGHYGYTF.

The chain links TRBV3-1 (or the pseudogene TRBV3-2) to TRBJ1-2; 8 bases align to TRBD1. Germline CDR1 reads LGHDT; CDR2 reads YNNKEL (reference sequence). The V segment lost 3 bases and the J segment 0 bases; nucleotides outside the gene matches: 6. The CDR3 runs 16 residues. In nucleotides, the CDR3 is TGTGCCAGCAGCCAGTGGGACAGGATTACTAACTATGGCTACACCTTC. It codes for CASSQWDRITNYGYTF.

Turning to this clone: The identical CDR3 is also encoded by other nucleotide sequences in the sample. The CDR3 DNA reads as TGTGCCAGCAGCGTAGAGGACAGTTCCTACGAGCAGTACTTC. It translates to CASSVEDSSYEQYF. The chain combines TRBV9 with TRBJ2-7, with TRBD1 as a possible D gene (6 bases). Germline V CDR1 and CDR2: SGDLS, YYNGEE. Trimming took 0 bases from V and 1 from J, leaving 8 bases between them. The CDR3 length is 14 residues.

This chain uses TRBV7-9 with TRBJ2-2; D might be TRBD2 (6 bases). V was trimmed by 5 bases and J by 4 bases, leaving 14 bases between them. The CDR3 totals 15 residues. Germline CDR1 SEHNR, CDR2 FQNEAQ (reference sequence). The CDR3 nucleotides are TGTGCCAGCAGCCCCCCGGTAGCGGCCACCGGGGAGCTGTTTTTT. Amino acids: CASSPPVAATGELFF. Together with reference TRBV7-9 and TRBJ2-2, the CDR3 gives the full variable domain: DTGVSQNPRHKITKRGQNVTFRCDPISEHNRLYWYRQTLGQGPEFLTYFQNEAQLEKSRLLSDRFSAERPKGSFSTLEIQRTEQGDSAMYLCASSPPVAATGELFFGEGSRLTVL.

The chain is built from TRBV2 and TRBJ2-1; the D gene is possibly TRBD1 (5 bases). The germline V and J ends were trimmed by 5 bases and 5 bases, with 16 bases remaining between them. The CDR3 is 15 residues long. Germline V gene sequence: CDR1 SNHLY, CDR2 FYNNEI. The CDR3 loop is CASSPKLGLHNEQFF. DNA for the CDR3: TGTGCCAGCAGTCCCAAATTGGGGCTTCACAATGAGCAGTTCTTC.

On this clone itself: Other DNA sequences in the same sample also yield this CDR3. CDR3 DNA sequence: TGTGCCAGCTCACAACAGGGGGCCGATCAGCCCCAGCATTTT. Its protein product is CASSQQGADQPQHF. V usage is TRBV18 and J usage is TRBJ1-5; 9 nucleotides agree with TRBD1. The length of the CDR3 is 14 residues. The junction had 3 bases not matched to a gene; V was cut back by 4 bases and J by 5 bases. Germline V gene data show CDR1 as KGHSH and CDR2 as LQKENI.

V gene TRBV28 combines with J gene TRBJ1-3, with 8 bases fitting TRBD1. With 5 bases clipped from V and 1 base from J, the junction kept 4 bases outside the gene matches. Per germline, CDR1 MDHEN and CDR2 SYDVKM. The CDR3 covers 15 residues. The CDR3 protein is CASSLRQGSGNTIYF. The CDR3 DNA sequence: TGTGCCAGCAGTCTCAGACAGGGGTCTGGAAACACCATATATTTT.

The V gene is TRBV5-1, the J gene TRBJ2-7; D is possibly TRBD1 (5 bases). The CDR3 has 14 residues. Looked up from germline, CDR1 is SGHRS and CDR2 is YFSETQ. Deletions cut 1 base from V and 1 base from J, with 9 bases between. The CDR3 sequence: CASSLTQGSYEQYF. The DNA for the CDR3 is TGCGCCAGCAGCTTGACGCAGGGTTCCTACGAGCAGTACTTC.

The rearrangement joins TRBV7-2 to TRBJ2-3, with D tentatively TRBD2 (6 bases). The CDR3 spans 14 residues. Trimming took 5 bases from V and 0 from J, leaving 9 bases between them. The germline gives CDR1 SGHTA, CDR2 FQGNSA. The CDR3 protein is CASSPRGSTDTQYF. DNA of the CDR3: TGTGCCAGCAGCCCCCGGGGGAGCACAGATACGCAGTATTTT.